The TCR beta chain under discussion was sequenced for a study of T cell repertoires in cytomegalovirus infection. Study outcomes and limitations: HLA-C-restricted CMV-specific TCR beta clonotypes prevailed in the ex vivo response.

The sample holds a few counts of this clonotype. Antigen specificity is unknown. One entry per CDR3 protein, called by TCRdb with MiXCR from the reads. The table shows approximately 770,000 distinct CDR3 sequences, with just under 30% occurring only once. The V and J ends lost 5 bases and 5 bases, in that order; junction bases with no gene match: 8. Germline CDR1 and CDR2: SGHVS and FNYEAQ. The CDR3 length is 16 residues. The genes are TRBV7-6 and TRBJ2-1, with TRBD2 matching 11 bases. This TCR derives from a human donor in good health (CMV status not recorded). Some clones in this sample may be carry-over from other donors' samples. The sequencing here drew on cultured CD8+ T cells from PBMCs, taken from culture after CMV antigen stimulation. DNA for the CDR3: TGTGCCAGCAGCGCTCTGGGACTAGCGGAGAACAATGAGCAGTTCTTC. This codes for CASSALGLAENNEQFF.